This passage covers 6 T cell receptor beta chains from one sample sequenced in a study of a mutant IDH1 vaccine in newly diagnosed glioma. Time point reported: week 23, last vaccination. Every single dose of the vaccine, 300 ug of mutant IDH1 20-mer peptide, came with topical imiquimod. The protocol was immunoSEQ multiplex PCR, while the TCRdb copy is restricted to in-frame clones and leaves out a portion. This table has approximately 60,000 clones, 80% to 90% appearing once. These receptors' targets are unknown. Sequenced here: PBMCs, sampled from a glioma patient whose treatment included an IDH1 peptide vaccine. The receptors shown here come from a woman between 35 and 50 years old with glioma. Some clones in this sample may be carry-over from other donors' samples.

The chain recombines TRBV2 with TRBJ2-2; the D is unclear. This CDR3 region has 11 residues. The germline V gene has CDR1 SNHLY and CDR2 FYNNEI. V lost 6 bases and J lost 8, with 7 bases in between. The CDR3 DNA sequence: TGTGCCAGCAGCGAGGAGGGGGAGCTGTTTTTT. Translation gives CASSEEGELFF.

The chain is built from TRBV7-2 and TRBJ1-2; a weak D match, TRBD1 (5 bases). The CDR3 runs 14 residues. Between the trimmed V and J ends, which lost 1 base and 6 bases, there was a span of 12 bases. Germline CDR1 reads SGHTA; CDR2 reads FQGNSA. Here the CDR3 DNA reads TGTGCCAGCAGCTTAGGGGGGAAAGGTCATGGCTACACCTTC. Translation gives CASSLGGKGHGYTF.

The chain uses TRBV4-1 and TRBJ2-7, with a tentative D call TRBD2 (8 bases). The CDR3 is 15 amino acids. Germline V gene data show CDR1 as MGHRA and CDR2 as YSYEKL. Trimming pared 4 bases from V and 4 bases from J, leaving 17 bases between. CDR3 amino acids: CASSPPGGGEYEQYF. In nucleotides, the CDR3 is TGCGCCAGCAGCCCCCCGGGAGGGGGCGAATACGAGCAGTACTTC.

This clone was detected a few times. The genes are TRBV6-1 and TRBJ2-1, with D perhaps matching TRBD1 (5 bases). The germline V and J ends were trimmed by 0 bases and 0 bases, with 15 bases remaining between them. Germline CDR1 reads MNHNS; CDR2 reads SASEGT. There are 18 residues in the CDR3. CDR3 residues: CASSEALLGRTSYNEQFF. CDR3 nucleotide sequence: TGTGCCAGCAGTGAAGCGCTTCTGGGGCGGACCTCCTACAATGAGCAGTTCTTC.

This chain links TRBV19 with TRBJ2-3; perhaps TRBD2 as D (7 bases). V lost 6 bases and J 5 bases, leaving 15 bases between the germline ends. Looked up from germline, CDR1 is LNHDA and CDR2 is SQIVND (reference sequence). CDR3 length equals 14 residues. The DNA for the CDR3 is TGTGCCAGTAGCAAAAAGGGGGGGGGAGATACGCAGTATTTT. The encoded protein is CASSKKGGGDTQYF. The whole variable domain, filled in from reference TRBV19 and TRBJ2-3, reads DGGITQSPKYLFRKEGQNVTLSCEQNLNHDAMYWYRQDPGQGLRLIYYSQIVNDFQKGDIAEGYSVSREKKESFPLTVTSAQKNPTAFYLCASSKKGGGDTQYFGPGTRLTVL.

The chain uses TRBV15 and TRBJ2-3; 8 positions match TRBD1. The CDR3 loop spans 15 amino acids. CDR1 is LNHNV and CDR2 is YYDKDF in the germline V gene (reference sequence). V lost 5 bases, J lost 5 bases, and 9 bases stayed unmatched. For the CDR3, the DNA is TGTGCCACCAGCGAAGGGCTCAGGGGGCAAGATACGCAGTATTTT. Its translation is CATSEGLRGQDTQYF.